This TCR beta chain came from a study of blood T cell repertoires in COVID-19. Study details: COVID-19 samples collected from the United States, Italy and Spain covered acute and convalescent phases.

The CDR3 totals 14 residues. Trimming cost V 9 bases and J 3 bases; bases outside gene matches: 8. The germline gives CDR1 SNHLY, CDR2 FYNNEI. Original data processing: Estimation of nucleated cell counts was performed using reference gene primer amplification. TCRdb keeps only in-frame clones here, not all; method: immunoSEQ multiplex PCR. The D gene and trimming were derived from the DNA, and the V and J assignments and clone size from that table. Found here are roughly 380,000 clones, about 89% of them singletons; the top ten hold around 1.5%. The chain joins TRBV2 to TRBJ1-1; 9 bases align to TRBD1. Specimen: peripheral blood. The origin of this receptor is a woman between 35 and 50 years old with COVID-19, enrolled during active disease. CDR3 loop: CASKTGGLYTEAFF. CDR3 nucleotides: TGTGCCAGTAAAACAGGGGGCCTCTACACTGAAGCTTTCTTT.